This TCR beta chain comes out of a study of tumor-infiltrating lymphocytes in oesophageal squamous cell carcinoma. CDR1 SEHNR and CDR2 FQNEAQ come from the germline V gene (reference sequence). This CDR3 has 14 amino acids. Via MiXCR, TCRdb re-called the PCR reads, giving one row per CDR3 protein. The sample has about 24,000 distinct CDR3 sequences, 35% to 45% seen once. The sequencing input was esophageal tumor tissue. This receptor was obtained from a male donor with esophageal squamous cell carcinoma. V usage is TRBV7-9 and J usage is TRBJ2-5; TRBD2 matches 11 bases. The J call may be faulty, since TRBJ2-3 better matches the DNA end. CDR3 in DNA: TGTGCCAGCAGGGGGGGGACTAGCGGAGATACGCAGTATTTT. It codes for CASRGGTSGDTQYF.